This TCR beta chain comes out of a study of monozygotic twins with inflammatory bowel disease. Findings and caveats of the study: Lower sharing of clonotypes with other individuals was seen in IBD patients than in healthy twins. This was most marked in patients showing signs of disease activity.

This CDR3 comprises 12 residues. Germline V gives CDR1 DFQATT, CDR2 SNEGSKA (reference sequence). TCRdb reanalyzed the 5' RACE reads and collapses them to one entry per CDR3 protein, without DNA. The sample holds under 150,000 distinct CDR3 sequences. Comments on this clonotype: Its antigen is unknown.

This receptor was obtained from a human donor with ulcerative colitis or Crohn's disease, or a healthy co-twin of an affected twin (not recorded which). Sequenced sample: blood. V and J are TRBV20-1 and TRBJ1-5; the TCRdb call, TRBD1, lacks DNA for checking. The CDR3 sequence is CSANRGGQPQHF.